These 20 T cell receptor beta chains were sequenced from one sample in a study of cytomegalovirus exposure and HLA in healthy donors. The PCR made use of 60 Vbeta and 13 Jbeta primers. TCRdb keeps only in-frame clones here, not all; method: immunoSEQ multiplex PCR. The data show 60,000 to 95,000 clones, 75% to 85% seen once. Sequencing was performed on PBMCs. Receptors were obtained from a man in his 70s in good health and CMV-seropositive.

This chain joins TRBV4-1 and TRBJ2-1; 10 bases map to TRBD2. The CDR3 extends over 18 amino acids. Germline lookup yields CDR1 MGHRA and CDR2 YSYEKL. The V and J ends lost 1 base and 1 base, in that order; junction bases with no gene match: 7. The CDR3 DNA follows: TGCGCCAGCAGCCAAGTTTGGAGACTAGCGGGTTCCTACAATGAGCAGTTCTTC. Translation: CASSQVWRLAGSYNEQFF.

The V call is TRBV5-1, the J call TRBJ2-5, with 15 bases fitting TRBD2. The V gene's germline CDR1 is SGHRS and CDR2 YFSETQ. CDR3 size: 15 residues. V gave up 4 bases and J gave up 5 bases; unmatched junction bases: 3. CDR3 coding DNA: TGCGCCAGCAGCCTCGGGACTAGCGGGGGGGAGACCCAGTACTTC. Its translation is CASSLGTSGGETQYF.

The rearrangement uses TRBV2 and TRBJ1-2; possibly TRBD1 for D (5 bases). The CDR3 contains 14 residues. V shed 2 bases and J shed 0 bases, with 7 bases lying between them. Germline CDR1 and CDR2: SNHLY and FYNNEI. This chain's CDR3 is CASSEYRTNYGYTF. The DNA for the CDR3 is TGTGCCAGCAGTGAATACAGGACTAACTATGGCTACACCTTC.

This clone was found a few times. The chain carries TRBV7-9 and TRBJ2-5; D is possibly TRBD1 (6 bases). The end of the DNA aligns better with TRBJ2-7, so the J call may be wrong. The CDR3 contains 14 residues. Germline V lookup: CDR1 SEHNR, CDR2 FQNEAQ (reference sequence). CDR3 coding DNA: TGTGCCAGCAGCCTGTCCGGACAGATCTACGAGCAGTACTTC. This encodes CASSLSGQIYEQYF.

This chain joins TRBV19 and TRBJ2-1; D is perhaps TRBD2 (6 bases). Germline V lookup: CDR1 LNHDA, CDR2 SQIVND (reference sequence). V dropped 3 bases and J dropped 4 bases, with 10 bases sitting between them. This CDR3 has 14 amino acids. CDR3 residues: CASSMASVYNEQFF. The CDR3 coding sequence is TGTGCCAGTAGTATGGCTAGCGTTTACAATGAGCAGTTCTTC.

The chain carries TRBV19 and TRBJ2-1, with D perhaps matching TRBD2 (6 bases). CDR1 LNHDA and CDR2 SQIVND come from the germline V gene (reference sequence). The CDR3 runs to 15 residues. The V end lost 6 bases, the J end lost 10 bases, and 22 bases lay between the germline ends. The CDR3 reads CASSPGQSQAGEQFF. The CDR3 bases are TGTGCCAGTAGCCCCGGGCAGAGCCAGGCGGGGGAGCAGTTCTTC.

The chain combines TRBV2 with TRBJ2-1, with D perhaps matching TRBD2 (7 bases). V lost 6 bases, J lost 2 bases, and 14 bases lay in between. In germline, CDR1 is SNHLY, CDR2 FYNNEI. The CDR3 loop spans 15 amino acids. Here the CDR3 reads CASRSQGGAYNEQFF. CDR3 nucleotide sequence: TGTGCCAGCAGATCACAGGGAGGGGCCTACAATGAGCAGTTCTTC.

The chain uses TRBV7-9 and TRBJ2-1; maybe TRBD1 (6 bases). The CDR3 runs to 16 residues. V shed 5 bases and J shed 0 bases, with 14 bases lying between them. Germline CDR1 reads SEHNR; CDR2 reads FQNEAQ (reference sequence). The CDR3 nucleotides read TGTGCCAGCAGCCCCTGGACAGCAAGCTCCTACAATGAGCAGTTCTTC. As protein: CASSPWTASSYNEQFF.

The chain combines TRBV30 with TRBJ2-7; D perhaps matches TRBD1 (5 bases). CDR3 length equals 13 residues. Per the germline V gene, CDR1 is GTSNPN and CDR2 is SVGIG (reference sequence). Trimming shortened V by 0 bases and J by 3 bases, and 9 bases separated the two germline ends. CDR3 amino acids: CAWSVQDIYEQYF. The CDR3 DNA follows: TGTGCCTGGAGTGTACAGGATATCTACGAGCAGTACTTC.

CDR3 DNA: TGTGCCAGCAGCTTACCCCACCATGGGCGGGAGCACAATCAGCCCCAGCATTTT. Encoded protein: CASSLPHHGREHNQPQHF. V usage is TRBV7-9 and J usage is TRBJ1-5; no firm D call. Trimming left V 2 bases short and J 3 bases short, with 20 bases between. Germline V gene data show CDR1 as SEHNR and CDR2 as FQNEAQ (reference sequence). CDR3 length: 18 amino acids.

The rearrangement links TRBV10-2 to TRBJ2-5, with a tentative D call TRBD1 (6 bases). The CDR3 is 13 amino acids. V lost 2 bases and J 4 bases, leaving 8 bases between the germline ends. Germline V gives CDR1 WSHSY, CDR2 SAAADI. As DNA, the CDR3 is TGCGCCAGCAGTGAGACAGGGTCAGAGACCCAGTACTTC. Encoded protein: CASSETGSETQYF.

The chain is built from TRBV19 and TRBJ1-5, with D possibly being TRBD1 (5 bases). V dropped 5 bases and J dropped 0 bases, with 11 bases sitting between them. The V gene's germline CDR1 is LNHDA and CDR2 SQIVND (reference sequence). The CDR3 totals 15 residues. The CDR3 nucleotides read TGTGCCAGTAGTCATCCGACAGTTAGCAATCAGCCCCAGCATTTT. It encodes CASSHPTVSNQPQHF.

V and J are TRBV9 and TRBJ2-2; 8 bases line up with TRBD2. V shed 7 bases and J 4 bases; nucleotides not matched to a gene: 9. The CDR3 extends over 15 amino acids. Per the germline V gene, CDR1 is SGDLS and CDR2 is YYNGEE. The CDR3 region is CASQGGLAGTGELFF. The CDR3 bases are TGTGCCAGCCAAGGGGGGCTAGCGGGCACCGGGGAGCTGTTTTTT.

The V and J genes are TRBV5-4 and TRBJ2-3, with D possibly matching TRBD2 (6 bases). V was clipped by 0 bases and J by 4 bases, with 12 bases between them. This CDR3 spans 15 amino acids. CDR1 and CDR2 (germline): SGHNT, YYREEE (reference sequence). The CDR3 reads CASSLGAGRADTQYF. The CDR3 DNA follows: TGTGCCAGCAGCTTGGGGGCGGGGCGTGCAGATACGCAGTATTTT.

The chain uses TRBV5-4 and TRBJ2-7; 8 bases line up with TRBD2. This CDR3 contains 15 residues. Germline assignment: CDR1 SGHNT and CDR2 YYREEE (reference sequence). The J segment lost 3 bases and the V segment lost 3 bases, leaving 8 bases of the junction unmatched. DNA for the CDR3: TGTGCCAGCAGCTCACCGGGACTAGGCTACTACGAGCAGTACTTC. Protein sequence: CASSSPGLGYYEQYF.

The chain carries TRBV28 and TRBJ1-1, with TRBD1 matching 8 bases. The junction had 6 bases not matched to a gene; V was cut back by 7 bases and J by 5 bases. Germline CDR1 and CDR2: MDHEN and SYDVKM. The CDR3 totals 13 residues. The CDR3 DNA reads as TGTGCCAGCACCGGACAGGGAAGAACTGAAGCTTTCTTT. Translation gives CASTGQGRTEAFF.

This clone is a singleton in its sample. This chain connects TRBV29-1 to TRBJ2-1; 13 bases are a match to TRBD2. The CDR3 length is 16 residues. With V trimmed by 7 bases and J by 7 bases, 13 bases remained unmatched. Germline values: CDR1 SQVTM, CDR2 ANQGSEA. CDR3 region: CSGRGTSGAWRNEQFF. As DNA, the CDR3 is TGCAGCGGGAGGGGGACTAGCGGGGCATGGCGGAATGAGCAGTTCTTC.

This rearrangement joins TRBV6-5 to TRBJ2-7; TRBD2 agrees at 10 bases. Per the germline V gene, CDR1 is MNHEY and CDR2 is SVGAGI. The CDR3 length is 13 residues. The V gene end was trimmed by 4 bases and the J gene end by 9 bases; junction bases not matched to a gene: 6. DNA of the CDR3: TGTGCCAGCAGTTCCTTAGCGGGGGGAGTGCAGTACTTC. Encoded protein: CASSSLAGGVQYF.

V is TRBV7-9 and J is TRBJ2-3; 11 bases are shared with TRBD2. The CDR3 runs to 18 residues. Germline values: CDR1 SEHNR, CDR2 FQNEAQ (reference sequence). The V gene end was trimmed by 1 base and the J gene end by 0 bases; junction bases not matched to a gene: 6. CDR3 region: CASSLGLAGSDSTDTQYF. The DNA of the CDR3 is TGTGCCAGCAGCTTAGGACTAGCGGGAAGTGATAGCACAGATACGCAGTATTTT.

The rearrangement uses TRBV15 and TRBJ1-2, with D perhaps matching TRBD1 (6 bases). Germline CDR1 and CDR2: LNHNV and YYDKDF (reference sequence). The V end lost 0 bases, the J end lost 4 bases, and 12 bases lay between the germline ends. This CDR3 region has 15 residues. CDR3 protein: CATSRDSGGPYGYTF. CDR3 bases: TGTGCCACCAGCAGAGATTCCGGGGGGCCCTATGGCTACACCTTC.